This T cell receptor (beta chain) was recorded in a study of cytomegalovirus exposure and HLA in healthy donors. Vbeta (60) and Jbeta (13) primers were used in the PCR. The protocol was immunoSEQ multiplex PCR, while the TCRdb copy is restricted to in-frame clones and leaves out a portion. The sample lists some 130,000 clones; 76% were seen once. Trimming shortened V by 5 bases and J by 0 bases, and 7 bases separated the two germline ends. This CDR3 comprises 13 residues. Looked up from germline, CDR1 is SGHTS and CDR2 is YDEGEE. The specimen sequenced was PBMCs. The clonotype comes from a man aged 35 to 55 in good health and CMV-seronegative. The V gene is TRBV5-8, the J gene TRBJ2-3, with unresolved D. The CDR3 region is CASRQTSTDTQYF. CDR3 coding DNA: TGTGCCAGCAGACAAACGAGCACAGATACGCAGTATTTT.